A single sample gave rise to the 27 T cell receptor beta chains below, sequenced in a study of T-cell memory formation after mild COVID-19. TCRdb analysed the 5' RACE reads with MiXCR anew, one entry per CDR3 protein. The table lists a few hundred thousand distinct CDR3 sequences, more than 20% of them singletons, with about 12% in the top ten. Specimen: PBMCs or a T cell subset sorted from them (not recorded which). The receptors were sampled from an adult woman who had mild COVID-19 (a few samples of this study predate the infection). Cell type and time point are not known.

This clonotype was observed at least ten times. The chain joins TRBV12-3 or TRBV12-4 to TRBJ2-7; weak D call: TRBD1 (5 bases). Trimming pared 6 bases from V and 0 bases from J, leaving 18 bases between. CDR3 length equals 16 residues. The CDR3 coding sequence is TGTGCCAGCAGCCAAGGGGCGGCAGGAATCTCCTACGAGCAGTACTTC. The encoded protein is CASSQGAAGISYEQYF.

This chain uses TRBV24-1 with TRBJ2-1; 13 bases match TRBD2. V shed 0 bases, J shed 7 bases, and the junction held 5 bases outside the gene matches. The length of the CDR3 is 17 residues. Per the germline V gene, CDR1 is KGHDR and CDR2 is SFDVKD. DNA of the CDR3: TGTGCCACCAGTGATTTGGAACTAGCGGGGGGGCAGAATGAGCAGTTCTTC. This encodes CATSDLELAGGQNEQFF.

The sample holds one count of this clonotype. This sequence joins TRBV5-1 and TRBJ2-5; D may be TRBD1 (6 bases). The V gene's germline CDR1 is SGHRS and CDR2 YFSETQ. V gave up 3 bases and J gave up 2 bases, with 14 bases separating them. The CDR3 has 15 amino acids. In nucleotides, the CDR3 is TGCGCCAGCAGCTGGAACCGGGACACTCAAGAGACCCAGTACTTC. It yields the protein CASSWNRDTQETQYF. Full variable domain (outside the CDR3, taken from reference TRBV5-1 and TRBJ2-5): KAGVTQTPRYLIKTRGQQVTLSCSPISGHRSVSWYQQTPGQGLQFLFEYFSETQRNKGNFPGRFSGRQFSNSRSEMNVSTLELGDSALYLCASSWNRDTQETQYFGPGTRLLVL.

This clonotype was detected only a few times. The V gene is TRBV7-9, the J gene TRBJ2-7; D possibly uses TRBD1 or TRBD2 (5 bases each). Germline V gene lookup returns CDR1 SEHNR and CDR2 FQNEAQ (reference sequence). Between the trimmed V and J ends, which lost 1 base and 1 base, there was a span of 8 bases. The CDR3 has 14 amino acids. DNA of the CDR3: TGTGCCAGCAGCTTAGAGGGACCTTCCTACGAGCAGTACTTC. This encodes CASSLEGPSYEQYF. The full variable domain, its missing parts supplied by reference TRBV7-9 and TRBJ2-7, is DTGVSQNPRHKITKRGQNVTFRCDPISEHNRLYWYRQTLGQGPEFLTYFQNEAQLEKSRLLSDRFSAERPKGSFSTLEIQRTEQGDSAMYLCASSLEGPSYEQYFGPGTRLTVT.

V gene TRBV2 combines with J gene TRBJ1-1; no reliable D call. This CDR3 region has 11 residues. V lost 5 bases to trimming and J lost 10 bases, with 11 bases between them. The germline V gene has CDR1 SNHLY and CDR2 FYNNEI. CDR3 in amino acids: CASSTGNSAFF. The CDR3 coding sequence is TGTGCCAGCAGTACGGGAAATTCAGCTTTCTTT.

The gene calls are TRBV2 and TRBJ2-7, with 10 bases lining up with TRBD1. CDR3 size: 15 residues. CDR1 is SNHLY and CDR2 is FYNNEI in the germline V gene. The junction had 7 bases not matched to a gene; V was cut back by 6 bases and J by 2 bases. In nucleotides, the CDR3 is TGTGCCAGCAGGGGGCAGGGACAGGGGACCTACGAGCAGTACTTC. This codes for CASRGQGQGTYEQYF.

This chain links TRBV7-2 with TRBJ2-5; a possible D gene is TRBD2 (6 bases). The CDR3 runs 17 residues. Germline-derived CDR1 and CDR2 are SGHTA and FQGNSA. V was shortened by 2 bases and J by 4 bases, with 20 bases between the two germline ends. CDR3 DNA: TGTGCCAGCAGCTTAAGCGGGCCGGGGACGGGTGGAGAGACCCAGTACTTC. Its protein product is CASSLSGPGTGGETQYF.

This clonotype was counted only a few times. This chain connects TRBV29-1 to TRBJ2-5; D unclear. CDR1 is SQVTM and CDR2 is ANQGSEA in the germline V gene. V was shortened by 8 bases and J by 5 bases, with 9 bases between the two germline ends. CDR3 length: 10 amino acids. CDR3 amino acids: CSYSQETQYF. The CDR3 DNA reads as TGCAGCTACTCCCAGGAGACCCAGTACTTC.

This clonotype was found once. The chain is built from TRBV11-3 and TRBJ1-1; no clear D. The germline CDR1 and CDR2 sequences are SGHNT and YENEEA. The length of the CDR3 is 15 residues. The V gene lost 7 bases and the J gene lost 0 bases, with 15 bases spanning the gap. The CDR3 spells CASKLNRYMNTEAFF. The CDR3 DNA is TGTGCCAGCAAACTGAACCGTTATATGAACACTGAAGCTTTCTTT.

The CDR3 sequence: CATSDSWGHSVPPSNTGELFF. CDR3 nucleotides: TGTGCCACCAGTGACTCATGGGGCCACTCTGTCCCACCTTCGAACACCGGGGAGCTGTTTTTT. V and J are TRBV24-1 and TRBJ2-2, with a weak D call TRBD1 (5 bases). In germline, CDR1 is KGHDR, CDR2 SFDVKD. CDR3 length: 21 residues. The V and J ends lost 4 bases and 0 bases respectively, with 26 bases between them.

As regards this clonotype: A single base separates this from a much larger clone, so it may be a read error. The chain carries TRBV12-3 or TRBV12-4 and TRBJ2-5, with TRBD2 identical over 11 bases. This CDR3 has 14 residues. The CDR3 reads CDSSLAGGPETQYF. The CDR3 DNA is TGTGACAGCAGTTTAGCGGGGGGGCCGGAGACCCAGTACTTC.

The V call is TRBV9, the J call TRBJ2-1; 9 nucleotides agree with TRBD2. V lost 3 bases and J lost 2; bases outside the gene matches: 0. The CDR3 consists of 14 residues. CDR1 and CDR2 (germline): SGDLS, YYNGEE. Here the CDR3 reads CASSASGTYNEQFF. CDR3 coding DNA: TGTGCCAGCAGCGCTAGCGGGACCTACAATGAGCAGTTCTTC.

The V gene is TRBV29-1, the J gene TRBJ1-6; a possible D gene is TRBD1 (5 bases). This CDR3 region has 16 residues. Between the trimmed V and J ends, which lost 1 base and 8 bases, there was a span of 18 bases. Germline V CDR1 and CDR2: SQVTM, ANQGSEA. The DNA of the CDR3 is TGCAGCGTTGAAGCCACACAGGAGGCCCCTGATTCACCCCTCCACTTT. It is translated as CSVEATQEAPDSPLHF.

This clonotype was picked up a small number of times. The V call is TRBV12-3 or TRBV12-4, the J call TRBJ2-6, with 7 bases fitting TRBD1. V gave up 10 bases and J gave up 0 bases; unmatched junction bases: 6. The CDR3 covers 15 residues. The CDR3 DNA follows: TGTGCCACTACAGGGGACCTCTCTGGGGCCAACGTCCTGACTTTC. Encoded protein: CATTGDLSGANVLTF.

The rearrangement uses TRBV4-1 and TRBJ2-5, with D unclear. V was pared by 1 base and J by 4 bases, with 10 bases between. Looked up from germline, CDR1 is MGHRA and CDR2 is YSYEKL. This CDR3 region has 14 residues. The CDR3 DNA sequence: TGCGCCAGCAGCCAAGTGAAACCGGGAGAGACCCAGTACTTC. It translates to CASSQVKPGETQYF.

The genes are TRBV20-1 and TRBJ1-2; weak D call: TRBD1 (5 bases). Germline CDR1 and CDR2: DFQATT and SNEGSKA (reference sequence). V lost 1 base and J lost 2, with 8 bases in between. The CDR3 runs to 13 residues. The CDR3 DNA follows: TGCAGTGCTAGAGGGGGCCTGAACTATGGCTACACCTTC. This translates into CSARGGLNYGYTF.

J is TRBJ1-6 and V is TRBV5-1; D gene uncertain. The CDR3 extends over 12 amino acids. The V end was cut by 1 base, the J end by 10 bases, with 6 bases between. Germline CDR1 is SGHRS and CDR2 is YFSETQ. The CDR3 DNA reads as TGCGCCAGCAGCTTGAAGGAATCACCCCTCCACTTT. Translation: CASSLKESPLHF.

This clonotype turned up a few times. The chain couples TRBV29-1 to TRBJ1-2, with TRBD1 matching over 9 bases. This CDR3 is 14 amino acids long. V lost 4 bases and J lost 2; bases outside the gene matches: 5. Per the germline V gene, CDR1 is SQVTM and CDR2 is ANQGSEA. CDR3 bases: TGCAGCGTTGGCACAGGGGGCCGGAACTATGGCTACACCTTC. The encoded protein is CSVGTGGRNYGYTF.

The sample holds a few counts of this clonotype. This chain connects TRBV12-3 or TRBV12-4 to TRBJ2-2; D is unresolved. This CDR3 contains 13 residues. V was pared by 6 bases and J by 6 bases, with 11 bases between. The CDR3 coding sequence is TGTGCCAGCAGCCCCCATCGGGCCGGGGAGCTGTTTTTT. It specifies CASSPHRAGELFF.

This clonotype was counted a few times. The chain links TRBV2 to TRBJ2-6; 9 bases fit TRBD1. The CDR3 has 20 residues. Germline CDR1 is SNHLY and CDR2 is FYNNEI. V was clipped by 5 bases and J by 1 base; unmatched bases: 15. CDR3 coding DNA: TGTGCCAGCAGTCGATTGACGGCGGGACAGGGTAATTCTGGGGCCAACGTCCTGACTTTC. Translating gives CASSRLTAGQGNSGANVLTF.

This clonotype was observed a few times. A read error may explain this, as a much larger clone is one base away. This chain uses TRBV25-1 with TRBJ1-1; no clear D. CDR1 and CDR2 from the germline V gene are MGHDK and SYGVNS. The ends were cut back, 3 bases at V and 8 bases at J, with 10 bases in the middle. CDR3 size: 12 residues. CDR3 in amino acids: CASSETSGEAFF. DNA for the CDR3: TGTGCCAGCAGTGAGACGTCTGGGGAAGCTTTCTTT.

Worth noting for this clonotype: An end of the junction does not agree with germline; a read error may underlie this. The CDR3 nucleotides read TGTGACAGCAGCGTAGGGACAGCGGGCACAGATACGCAGTATTTT. Encoded protein: CDSSVGTAGTDTQYF. The rearrangement joins TRBV9 to TRBJ2-3, with TRBD1 identical over 7 bases. The CDR3 length is 15 residues. Germline lookup yields CDR1 SGDLS and CDR2 YYNGEE.

This clonotype was seen a few times. The chain couples TRBV4-2 to TRBJ1-3; no firm D call. Germline CDR1 is LGHNA and CDR2 is YNFKEQ. The length of the CDR3 is 15 residues. Trimming cost V 0 bases and J 3 bases, with 9 bases left between them. This CDR3 reads CASSQENLGGNTIYF. The CDR3 DNA reads as TGTGCCAGCAGCCAAGAAAATCTGGGTGGAAACACCATATATTTT.

This clonotype was detected a few times. The chain carries TRBV7-2 and TRBJ1-4, with D maybe TRBD1 (5 bases). V was clipped by 6 bases and J by 8 bases, with 13 bases between them. Per the germline V gene, CDR1 is SGHTA and CDR2 is FQGNSA. This CDR3 comprises 13 residues. CDR3 residues: CASSWGVEEKLFF. The CDR3 region has the DNA TGTGCCAGCAGTTGGGGGGTTGAGGAAAAACTGTTTTTT.

This clonotype appeared a few times. This chain links TRBV19 with TRBJ1-1, with D perhaps TRBD1 (5 bases). The CDR3 covers 13 residues. With 3 bases removed from V and 5 bases from J, the gap between germline ends came to 10 bases. Germline V gene data show CDR1 as LNHDA and CDR2 as SQIVND (reference sequence). DNA of the CDR3: TGTGCCAGTAGTATGGACATAAGAACTGAAGCTTTCTTT. Its translation: CASSMDIRTEAFF. The whole variable domain, remainder taken from reference TRBV19 and TRBJ1-1, is DGGITQSPKYLFRKEGQNVTLSCEQNLNHDAMYWYRQDPGQGLRLIYYSQIVNDFQKGDIAEGYSVSREKKESFPLTVTSAQKNPTAFYLCASSMDIRTEAFFGQGTRLTVV.

This chain links TRBV7-9 with TRBJ1-4; 7 bases agree with TRBD1. The CDR3 runs 15 residues. The germline gives CDR1 SEHNR, CDR2 FQNEAQ (reference sequence). V lost 5 bases, J lost 3 bases, and 6 bases stayed unmatched. The DNA for the CDR3 is TGTGCCAGCAGCGAGAGACAGGGCCCTAATGAAAAACTGTTTTTT. Translation: CASSERQGPNEKLFF.

V usage is TRBV9 and J usage is TRBJ2-3; D call uncertain. The V end lost 0 bases, the J end lost 1 base, and 6 bases lay between the germline ends. This CDR3 spans 14 amino acids. Germline lookup yields CDR1 SGDLS and CDR2 YYNGEE. The CDR3 loop is CASSVGPRTDTQYF. Here the CDR3 DNA reads TGTGCCAGCAGCGTAGGTCCACGCACAGATACGCAGTATTTT.